The 4 T cell receptor beta chains in this list originate from one sample, sequenced in a study of cytomegalovirus exposure and HLA in healthy donors. Only in-frame clones appear in the TCRdb table, and some are missing; sequencing was by immunoSEQ multiplex PCR. Of some 170,000 clones in the sample, roughly nine tenths were seen once. Specimen: PBMCs. All receptors derive from a woman aged 25 to 39 in good health and CMV-seronegative.

This chain links TRBV10-1 with TRBJ1-1; D uncertain. Trimming took 3 bases from V and 8 from J, leaving 7 bases between them. Per the germline V gene, CDR1 is WNHNN and CDR2 is SYGVQD (reference sequence). The length of the CDR3 is 11 residues. The CDR3 reads CASSEEVEAFF. The CDR3 bases are TGCGCCAGCAGTGAAGAGGTCGAAGCTTTCTTT.

J is TRBJ2-7 and V is TRBV6-1; D is ambiguous. The CDR3 has 14 amino acids. Trimming took off 1 base at V and 5 bases at J, with 12 bases between the two ends. CDR1 and CDR2 from the germline V gene are MNHNS and SASEGT. The CDR3 protein is CASSEGVGTNEQYF. CDR3 in DNA: TGTGCCAGCAGTGAAGGGGTGGGTACAAACGAGCAGTACTTC.

The chain employs TRBV4-3 and TRBJ2-5; D is unresolved. V was cut by 2 bases and J by 5 bases, with 9 bases left in between. The CDR3 sequence is 13 residues long. Germline lookup yields CDR1 LGHNA and CDR2 YSLEER. The CDR3, as DNA: TGCGCCAGCAGCCAAACAAAGGACGAGACCCAGTACTTC. Its translation: CASSQTKDETQYF.

The chain has TRBV4-3 and TRBJ2-3, with D perhaps matching TRBD2 (7 bases). CDR1 and CDR2 from the germline V gene are LGHNA and YSLEER. The CDR3 loop spans 15 amino acids. Between the trimmed V and J ends, which lost 3 bases and 4 bases, there was a span of 14 bases. CDR3 sequence: CASSQFEGGADTQYF. The CDR3, as DNA: TGCGCCAGCAGCCAGTTTGAGGGGGGGGCAGATACGCAGTATTTT.